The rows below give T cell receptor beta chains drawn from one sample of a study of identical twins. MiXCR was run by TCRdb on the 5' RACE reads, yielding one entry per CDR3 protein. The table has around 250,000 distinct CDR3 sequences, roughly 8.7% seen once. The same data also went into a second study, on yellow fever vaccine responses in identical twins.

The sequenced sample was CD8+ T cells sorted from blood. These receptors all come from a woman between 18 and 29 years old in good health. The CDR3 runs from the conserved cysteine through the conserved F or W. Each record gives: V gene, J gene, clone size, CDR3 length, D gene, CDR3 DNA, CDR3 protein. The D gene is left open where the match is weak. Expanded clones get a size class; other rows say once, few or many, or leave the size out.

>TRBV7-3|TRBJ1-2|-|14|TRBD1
TGTGCCAGCAGCTTAACGGGACAGGACTATGGCTACACCTTC
CASSLTGQDYGYTF
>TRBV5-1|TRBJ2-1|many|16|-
TGCGCCAGCAGCTTGTTTACCAACAGGGGAGGGATTGAGCAGTTCTTC
CASSLFTNRGGIEQFF
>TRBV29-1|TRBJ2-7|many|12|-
TGCAGCGTTGCACGACCTTCCTACGAGCAGTACTTC
CSVARPSYEQYF
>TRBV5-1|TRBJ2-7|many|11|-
TGCGCCAGCACAGAAGGCTCCGAGCAGTACTTC
CASTEGSEQYF
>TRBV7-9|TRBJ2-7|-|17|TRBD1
TGTGCCACTCCGGCCCCCCTGGGACAGGGGGCCTCCTACGAGCAGTACTTC
CATPAPLGQGASYEQYF
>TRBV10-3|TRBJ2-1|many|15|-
TGTGCCATCAGTAAACCAGGGGCCCTATACAATGAGCAGTTCTTC
CAISKPGALYNEQFF
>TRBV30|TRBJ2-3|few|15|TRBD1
TGTGCCTGGAGCCGTCAGACAGGGGCGATAGATACGCAGTATTTT
CAWSRQTGAIDTQYF
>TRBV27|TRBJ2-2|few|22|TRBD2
TGTGCCAGCAGTTTATCAGGCCTTAGGACTAGCGGAGGGGCGGTGCACACCGGGGAGCTGTTTTTT
CASSLSGLRTSGGAVHTGELFF
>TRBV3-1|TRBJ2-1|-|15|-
TGTGCCAGCAGCCCTCGGGAGTTCCCGGTCAATGAGCAGTTCTTC
CASSPREFPVNEQFF
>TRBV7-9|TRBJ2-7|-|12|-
TGTGCCAGCAGTTGGGTATCTCACGAGCAGTACTTC
CASSWVSHEQYF
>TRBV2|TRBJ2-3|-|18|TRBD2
TGTGCCAGCAGTGAAGCCCCCTCGACAAGCGGGGGTACAGATACGCAGTATTTT
CASSEAPSTSGGTDTQYF
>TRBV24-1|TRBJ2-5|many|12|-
TGTGCCACCACGTGGTACCAAGAGACCCAGTACTTC
CATTWYQETQYF
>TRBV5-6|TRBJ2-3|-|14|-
TGTGCCAGCAACTACGTGCAGGGAACAGATACGCAGTATTTT
CASNYVQGTDTQYF
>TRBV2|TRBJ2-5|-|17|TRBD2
TGTGCCACCTGTAGGAGACTAGCGGGGGGGAAACAAGAGACCCAGTACTTC
CATCRRLAGGKQETQYF
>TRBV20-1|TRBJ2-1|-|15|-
TGCTGTGCTAGAGTAGACAGTAGCTCCTACAATGAGCAGTTCTTC
CCARVDSSSYNEQFF
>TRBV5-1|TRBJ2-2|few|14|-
TGCGCCAGCAGCTTAGGGATGAACACCGGGGAGCTGTTTTTT
CASSLGMNTGELFF
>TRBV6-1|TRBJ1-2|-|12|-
TGTGCCAGACGGACAGAGAACTATGGCTACACCTTC
CARRTENYGYTF
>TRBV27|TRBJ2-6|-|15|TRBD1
TGTGCCAGCAGTTGGACAGGGGCTGGGGCCAACGTCCTGACTTTC
CASSWTGAGANVLTF
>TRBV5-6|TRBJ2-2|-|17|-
TGTGCCAGCAGCTTCCGGCAGGGGAAGAGGTTCACCGGGGAGCTGTTTTTT
CASSFRQGKRFTGELFF
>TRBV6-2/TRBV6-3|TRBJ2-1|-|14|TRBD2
TGTGCCAGCATGTCGCGGGAGGGCCCCAATGAGCAGTTCTTC
CASMSREGPNEQFF
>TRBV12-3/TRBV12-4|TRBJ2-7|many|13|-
TGTGCCAGCAGTTTAGGACTAGGATACGAGCAGTACTTC
CASSLGLGYEQYF
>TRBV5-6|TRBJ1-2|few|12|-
TGTGCCAGCAGCTTGGAGGTCGCGGGCTACACCTTC
CASSLEVAGYTF
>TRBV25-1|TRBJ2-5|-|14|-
TGTGCCAGCTTAGCACGGGGGAACCAAGAGACCCAGTACTTC
CASLARGNQETQYF
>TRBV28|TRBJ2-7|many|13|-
TGTGCCAGCAGTTCCCGGGACGGCTACGAGCAGTACTTC
CASSSRDGYEQYF
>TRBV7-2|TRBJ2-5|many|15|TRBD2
TGTGCCAGCAGCTTAGAACTAGCGGGAGGGGAGACCCAGTACTTC
CASSLELAGGETQYF
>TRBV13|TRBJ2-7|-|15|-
TGTGCCAGCAGCCCCACCCGGGGCAGTCCCTACGAGCAGTACTTC
CASSPTRGSPYEQYF
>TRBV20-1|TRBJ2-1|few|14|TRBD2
TGCAGTGCTAGAGCCCTAGCGGGGGGCCATGAGCAGTTCTTC
CSARALAGGHEQFF
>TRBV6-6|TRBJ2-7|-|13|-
TGTGCCAGCAGTTACTCCGGTTCAAACGAGCAGTACTTC
CASSYSGSNEQYF
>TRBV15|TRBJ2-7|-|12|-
TGTGCCACCAGCAGCGGGCGGAGCGAGCAGTACTTC
CATSSGRSEQYF
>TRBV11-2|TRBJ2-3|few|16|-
TGTGCCAGCAGCTCGTGGGACGGACCTCACCCAGATACGCAGTATTTT
CASSSWDGPHPDTQYF
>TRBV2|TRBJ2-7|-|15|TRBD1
TGTGCCAGCAGGGCTAGGACAGGCGTCTCCTACGAGCAGTACTTC
CASRARTGVSYEQYF
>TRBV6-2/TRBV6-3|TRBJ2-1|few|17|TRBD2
TGTGCCACTCTGTGGCCCGGACTAGCGGAAACGGGAAATGAGCAGTTCTTC
CATLWPGLAETGNEQFF
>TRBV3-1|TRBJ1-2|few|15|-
TGTGCCAGCAGCCAAGGCACAGGACAGCACTATGGCTACACCTTC
CASSQGTGQHYGYTF
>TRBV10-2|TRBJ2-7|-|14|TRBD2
TGCGCCAGCAGTGAGAGGGAGGGACCCTACGAGCAGTACTTC
CASSEREGPYEQYF
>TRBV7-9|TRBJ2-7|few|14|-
TGTGCCAGCAGCTTAGCGTCACCGTCCTACGAGCAGTACTTC
CASSLASPSYEQYF
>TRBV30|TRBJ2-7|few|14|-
TGTGCCTGGAGTGAAGTTGCAGGGGCCTACGAGCAGTACTTC
CAWSEVAGAYEQYF
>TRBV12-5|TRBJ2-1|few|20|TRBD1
TGTGCTAGTGGTTTGTCCCCCGGCACCCGGGACAGCCATCTCTATGGTGAGCAGTTCTTC
CASGLSPGTRDSHLYGEQFF
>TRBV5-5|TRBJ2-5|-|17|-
TGTGCCAGCAGCCCAGGAGATTGGCAGGGCCTTGAGGAGACCCAGTACTTC
CASSPGDWQGLEETQYF
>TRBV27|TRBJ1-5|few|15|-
TGTGCCAGCAGTTTAGGGGGGGCCACTGACCAGCCCCAGCATTTT
CASSLGGATDQPQHF
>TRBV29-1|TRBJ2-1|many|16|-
TGCAGCGTTGTTCTAGCGACAGCCTTCTCCTACAATGAGCAGTTCTTC
CSVVLATAFSYNEQFF
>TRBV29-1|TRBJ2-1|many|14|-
TGCAGCGTTGAGTTCATCAACAGATTCAATGAGCAGTTCTTC
CSVEFINRFNEQFF
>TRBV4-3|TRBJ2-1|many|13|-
TGCGCCAGCAGCCAAGAATTCGAGAGTGAGCAGTTCTTC
CASSQEFESEQFF
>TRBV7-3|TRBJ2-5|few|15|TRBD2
TGTGCCAGCAGCTTAGGCGGGGGGGCCTCGGAGACCCAGTACTTC
CASSLGGGASETQYF
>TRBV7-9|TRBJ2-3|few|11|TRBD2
TGTGCCAGCCGGGAGGCAGATACGCAGTATTTT
CASREADTQYF
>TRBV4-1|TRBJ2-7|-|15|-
TGCGCCAGCAGCCAAGATCCCCAGGGAGGCTACGAGCAGTACTTC
CASSQDPQGGYEQYF
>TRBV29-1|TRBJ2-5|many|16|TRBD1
TGCAGCGTCGCCGGGACAGGGAAGGGCGTTTGGGAGACCCAGTACTTC
CSVAGTGKGVWETQYF
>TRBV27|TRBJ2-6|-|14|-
TGTGCCAGCAGGGACGCGGGGGGGGCCAACGTCCTGACTTTC
CASRDAGGANVLTF
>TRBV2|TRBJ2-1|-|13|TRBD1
TGTGCCAGGATGGACAGGGACAAGAAGGAGCAGTTCTTC
CARMDRDKKEQFF
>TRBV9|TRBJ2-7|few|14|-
TGTGCCAGCAGCGTGGGGCCAACCTCATACGAGCAGTACTTC
CASSVGPTSYEQYF
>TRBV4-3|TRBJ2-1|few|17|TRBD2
TGCGCCAGCAGCCAAGATTGGACTAGCGGGAGGGCTAATGAGCAGTTCTTC
CASSQDWTSGRANEQFF
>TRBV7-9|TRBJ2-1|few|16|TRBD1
TGTGCCAGCAGCCCAGACTTCCAGGGGGCCTACAATGAGCAGTTCTTC
CASSPDFQGAYNEQFF
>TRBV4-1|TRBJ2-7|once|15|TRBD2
TGCGCCAGCAGCATACAACTAGCGGTGGGTTACGAGCAGTACTTC
CASSIQLAVGYEQYF
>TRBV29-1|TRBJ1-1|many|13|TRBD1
TGCAGCGTTGAGGGACAGGGTGGCACTGAAGCTTTCTTT
CSVEGQGGTEAFF